This TCR beta chain was recovered during a study of post-analysis software for immune sequencing data (dated by TCRdb to between 2015 and 2017). Background on the whole study: Recorded disease courses included relapsing-remitting, secondary progressive and progressive-relapsing multiple sclerosis, with some patients lacking subtype annotation. Patient repertoires were compared against roughly 11 previously published healthy control repertoires from donors aged about 6 to 28 years. A subset of samples was prepared in parallel using single-end sample barcoding, then pooled and co-amplified after Illumina adapter ligation.

The paper as a whole reports these results and caveats: Normalized Chao1 diversity was significantly lower in multiple sclerosis patients than controls, suggesting substantial peripheral T-cell clonal expansion. When samples were clustered directly using the F measure, samples prepared in the same batch co-clustered strongly, which prompted a batch-effect correction. The multiple sclerosis patient group was slightly younger than the control group. Significantly higher frequencies in patients than in controls were found for roughly 5 TRBV segments, including TRBV5-6, TRBV5-1 and TRBV20-1.

TCR beta repertoires were profiled from peripheral blood of about a dozen young patients with multiple sclerosis to demonstrate the VDJtools post-analysis software. The patients with multiple sclerosis were children and adolescents between roughly 6 and 17 years of age. Libraries were constructed by PCR. Reads for this sample came from an Illumina HiSeq 2500. Unique molecular identifiers were incorporated into TCR beta cDNA libraries to reduce PCR and sequencing biases. About 500,000 cDNA molecules were obtained per 1 to 10 million input T cells, so each molecule approximated one T cell. The same protocol used for the earlier healthy control dataset was applied to prepare and sequence the patient libraries. Samples belonging to the same batch were prepared together, multiplexed and sequenced on a shared HiSeq lane. As for the original processing: MIGEC was used to process the raw barcoded reads, and molecular identifier groups with only a single read were discarded before consensus assembly and CDR3 extraction. Clonotype tables were post-analysed with VDJtools, and diversity was normalized by down-sampling all datasets to the smallest sample size. To correct batch-related cross-sample contamination, repertoire overlap clustering matched CDR3 amino acid sequences but not nucleotide sequences. The raw public data were reprocessed by TCRdb itself: fastp quality trimming at Q25, MiXCR clonotype calling, in-frame beta chains only. Records with the same CDR3 protein are collapsed into one entry carrying the most frequent genes and DNA. V and J calls and clone size were set by TCRdb, not the authors. Recorded for this sample are roughly 410,000 distinct CDR3 sequences; around a third of them occurred a single time. Around an eighth of the sample is in the top ten clones.

As concerns this clonotype: Its binding antigen is unknown. Base quality data are lacking; no much larger clone is found one base away.

Spanning cysteine to phenylalanine, the CDR3 consists of 18 amino acids. The kept DNA is CDR3 alone, 54 bases in frame from the first base. The germline V gene sets CDR1 to LGHNA and CDR2 to YNFKEQ. At the junction V is shortened by 1 base and J by 5 bases, with 24 bases in between. The sequence is built from TRBV4-2 and TRBJ2-7; the D gene assignment is perhaps TRBD1 or TRBD2, with each matching 5 bases. The sequenced material came from blood. This receptor was taken from a girl aged 10-17 years with multiple sclerosis. The encoded CDR3 is CASSQGGSGPPRVHEQYF. The DNA is TGTGCCAGCAGCCAAGGCGGCTCGGGGCCCCCCAGGGTGCACGAGCAGTACTTC.